The rows below give T cell receptor beta chains drawn from one sample of a study of cytomegalovirus exposure and HLA in healthy donors. Only in-frame clones appear in the TCRdb table, and some are missing; sequencing was by immunoSEQ multiplex PCR. In the table there are 190,000 or so clones, roughly four fifths of which are singletons. Sequencing was performed on PBMCs. These receptor sequences come from a woman aged 45-60 years in good health and CMV-seropositive. CDR3s include the opening cysteine and the closing phenylalanine or tryptophan. Each record gives: V gene, D gene, clone size, J gene, CDR3 protein, CDR3 DNA. A D gene is named only where the DNA matches it firmly. Size is omitted from some rows. Given values are once, few, many or a class for expanded clones.

v_call: TRBV10-3
d_call: TRBD2
clone_size: .
j_call: TRBJ2-2
cdr3_aa: CAISDRLAGVDTGELFF
cdr3_nt: TGTGCCATCAGTGACCGACTAGCGGGGGTAGACACCGGGGAGCTGTTTTTT

v_call: TRBV5-4
d_call: .
clone_size: .
j_call: TRBJ2-7
cdr3_aa: CASSLLGTYEQYF
cdr3_nt: TGTGCCAGCAGTCTCCTCGGGACCTACGAGCAGTACTTC

v_call: TRBV28
d_call: .
clone_size: .
j_call: TRBJ1-2
cdr3_aa: CASSSPDYGYTF
cdr3_nt: TGTGCCAGCAGTTCTCCAGACTATGGCTACACCTTC

v_call: TRBV10-3
d_call: .
clone_size: .
j_call: TRBJ1-2
cdr3_aa: CAISESAGDSGYTF
cdr3_nt: TGTGCCATCAGTGAGTCGGCAGGGGATAGCGGCTACACCTTC

v_call: TRBV5-1
d_call: TRBD2
clone_size: .
j_call: TRBJ2-1
cdr3_aa: CASSLDPAGGLNEQFF
cdr3_nt: TGCGCCAGCAGCTTGGATCCAGCGGGGGGCCTCAATGAGCAGTTCTTC

v_call: TRBV5-1
d_call: TRBD1
clone_size: .
j_call: TRBJ1-2
cdr3_aa: CASSLGTEGYGYTF
cdr3_nt: TGCGCCAGCAGCCTAGGGACAGAGGGCTATGGCTACACCTTC

v_call: TRBV29-1
d_call: TRBD2
clone_size: .
j_call: TRBJ2-7
cdr3_aa: CSVEVAGDKQYF
cdr3_nt: TGCAGCGTTGAAGTAGCGGGGGATAAGCAGTACTTC

v_call: TRBV11-2
d_call: TRBD1
clone_size: .
j_call: TRBJ2-3
cdr3_aa: CASSFGTGRTDTQYF
cdr3_nt: TGTGCCAGCAGCTTTGGGACAGGGCGTACAGATACGCAGTATTTT

v_call: TRBV28
d_call: TRBD2
clone_size: .
j_call: TRBJ2-7
cdr3_aa: CASRPSGGAAEQYF
cdr3_nt: TGTGCCAGCAGACCCAGCGGGGGGGCCGCCGAGCAGTACTTC

v_call: TRBV5-6
d_call: TRBD1
clone_size: .
j_call: TRBJ2-7
cdr3_aa: CASSALQGRSYEQYF
cdr3_nt: TGTGCCAGCAGCGCACTACAGGGGAGATCCTACGAGCAGTACTTC

v_call: TRBV27
d_call: TRBD1
clone_size: .
j_call: TRBJ1-1
cdr3_aa: CASSSRQGVTEAFF
cdr3_nt: TGTGCCAGCAGTTCTCGACAGGGGGTAACTGAAGCTTTCTTT

v_call: TRBV9
d_call: .
clone_size: .
j_call: TRBJ1-4
cdr3_aa: CASSVDATRGEKLFF
cdr3_nt: TGTGCCAGCAGCGTAGACGCCACTCGAGGTGAAAAACTGTTTTTT

v_call: TRBV21-1
d_call: .
clone_size: .
j_call: TRBJ2-7
cdr3_aa: CASIVAGGPCEQYF
cdr3_nt: TGTGCCAGCATCGTAGCGGGAGGGCCCTGCGAGCAGTACTTC

v_call: TRBV29-1
d_call: .
clone_size: .
j_call: TRBJ2-5
cdr3_aa: CSVRGHEETQYF
cdr3_nt: TGCAGCGTGAGGGGACACGAAGAGACCCAGTACTTC

v_call: TRBV19
d_call: .
clone_size: few
j_call: TRBJ2-3
cdr3_aa: CASSITGRDTQYF
cdr3_nt: TGTGCCAGTAGTATAACAGGCAGAGATACGCAGTATTTT

v_call: TRBV14
d_call: TRBD2
clone_size: .
j_call: TRBJ2-7
cdr3_aa: CASSLSLAEFPYEQYF
cdr3_nt: TGTGCCAGCAGCCTATCACTAGCGGAATTTCCCTACGAGCAGTACTTC

v_call: TRBV19
d_call: TRBD2
clone_size: .
j_call: TRBJ2-3
cdr3_aa: CASSSGSGTDTQYF
cdr3_nt: TGTGCCAGTAGTAGCGGGAGCGGAACAGATACGCAGTATTTT

v_call: TRBV20-1
d_call: .
clone_size: few
j_call: TRBJ2-3
cdr3_aa: CSASADTQYF
cdr3_nt: TGCAGTGCTAGCGCAGATACGCAGTATTTT

v_call: TRBV19
d_call: .
clone_size: .
j_call: TRBJ1-1
cdr3_aa: CASSTLWGVRNTEAFF
cdr3_nt: TGTGCCAGTAGTACCCTTTGGGGGGTAAGGAACACTGAAGCTTTCTTT

v_call: TRBV25-1
d_call: .
clone_size: .
j_call: TRBJ1-2
cdr3_aa: CASRGGCLGYTF
cdr3_nt: TGTGCCAGCAGGGGGGGGTGCCTCGGCTACACCTTC

v_call: TRBV5-1
d_call: TRBD1
clone_size: .
j_call: TRBJ2-2
cdr3_aa: CASRGTGRVTGELFF
cdr3_nt: TGCGCCAGCCGGGGGACAGGGCGAGTCACCGGGGAGCTGTTTTTT

v_call: TRBV7-7
d_call: TRBD1
clone_size: .
j_call: TRBJ2-5
cdr3_aa: CASSYGQEETQYF
cdr3_nt: TGTGCTAGCAGCTATGGACAGGAAGAGACCCAGTACTTC

v_call: TRBV29-1
d_call: TRBD1
clone_size: .
j_call: TRBJ2-1
cdr3_aa: CSVLGTAEDNEQFF
cdr3_nt: TGCAGCGTCCTCGGGACAGCCGAGGACAATGAGCAGTTCTTC